This T cell receptor (beta chain) was retrieved from a study of CD8+CD57+ T cells in acquired aplastic anemia. At the level of the study: Around 3.5 ug was the average amount of DNA from sorted CD4+ and CD8+ cells. Study observations and caveats: For CD8+ Simpson's diversity, patients and controls showed no significant difference.

The CDR3 length is 15 residues. CDR1 is SGHTA and CDR2 is FQGNSA in the germline V gene. Losses at the gene ends were 5 bases for V and 7 bases for J; bases not matched to a gene: 5. Profiling of TCR beta VDJ combinations and CDR3 sequences used genomic DNA as template. MiXCR, run by TCRdb on the reads, gives a single entry per CDR3 protein. The sample holds about 40,000 distinct CDR3 sequences, 60% to 80% seen once. For this clonotype: Its antigen is still unknown.

Patients sequenced had flow cytometry evidence of CD8+CD57+ cell expansion. The J gene is TRBJ1-6, the V gene TRBV7-2; the match to TRBD1 covers 10 bases. This sequence was found in a human donor with aplastic anemia. Sample: sorted CD4+, CD8+, or CD8+CD57+ T cells (not recorded which) from PBMCs. The CDR3 region is CASSDQTGGNSPLHF. The CDR3 DNA is TGTGCCAGCAGCGATCAGACAGGGGGCAATTCACCCCTCCACTTT.